The entry below describes one TCR beta chain. Antigen: not known. These data are taken from a study of response to subunit inactivated influenza vaccine. Study-level findings and limits: There was a suggestion from the authors that each seasonal influenza vaccination recruits few new T cells.

Trimming shortened V by 0 bases and J by 6 bases, and 11 bases separated the two germline ends. Per germline, CDR1 LGHDT and CDR2 YNNKEL (reference sequence). The CDR3 is 14 residues long. Via MiXCR, TCRdb re-called the RT-PCR reads, giving one row per CDR3 protein. The data hold 400,000 to 550,000 distinct CDR3 sequences, with roughly 23% observed a single time. This chain joins TRBV3-1 and TRBJ1-2; tentative D call: TRBD1 (6 bases). The sequence was collected from a man aged 50 or older who received an inactivated influenza vaccine. The sample consisted of CD4+ T cells sorted from PBMCs, taken more than 4 days after vaccination. The DNA of the CDR3 is TGTGCCAGCAGCCAAGAGAACAGGGAGAATGGCTACACCTTC. Its translation is CASSQENRENGYTF.